The 5 T cell receptor beta chains given below trace back to one sample, sequenced in a study of shared clonotypes between healthy human individuals. The repertoire was sequenced with immunoSEQ multiplex PCR; TCRdb's copy has only in-frame clones and lacks some. The top ten clones hold about 1.7% of a sample with around 1,900,000 clones, approximately 92% of them seen once. In the naive CD8 group, cells lacked CD45RO and were positively selected for CCR7, so terminally differentiated effector memory CD45RA+ cells were left out. Sequencing was performed on naive CD8+ T cells from PBMCs. The source is a man aged 18 to 29 in good health. Some clones in this sample may be carry-over from other donors' samples.

V gene TRBV28 combines with J gene TRBJ1-1, with D possibly being TRBD1 (6 bases). This CDR3 has 14 residues. The V end lost 6 bases, the J end lost 2 bases, and 13 bases lay between the germline ends. The germline V gene has CDR1 MDHEN and CDR2 SYDVKM. The CDR3 nucleotides are TGTGCCAGCAGCAGATACAGGGATAACACTGAAGCTTTCTTT. Its protein is CASSRYRDNTEAFF.

This clone occurred a few times. The rearrangement joins TRBV7-9 to TRBJ1-1, with a possible D match to TRBD1 (5 bases). Germline assignment: CDR1 SEHNR and CDR2 FQNEAQ (reference sequence). The CDR3 totals 14 residues. With 5 bases removed from V and 0 bases from J, the gap between germline ends came to 10 bases. CDR3: CASSPTELNTEAFF. In DNA, the CDR3 is TGTGCCAGCAGCCCGACAGAGCTGAACACTGAAGCTTTCTTT.

This clone appeared a single time. This rearrangement joins TRBV2 to TRBJ1-6; D call uncertain. V lost 3 bases and J lost 4, with 4 bases in between. The CDR3 contains 13 residues. CDR1 and CDR2 from the germline V gene are SNHLY and FYNNEI. The CDR3 DNA follows: TGTGCCAGCAGTGAGAGGTATAATTCACCCCTCCACTTT. Its protein product is CASSERYNSPLHF.

V and J are TRBV6-5 and TRBJ2-4; D is tentatively TRBD1 or TRBD2 (6 bases each). Between the trimmed V and J ends, which lost 0 bases and 5 bases, there was a span of 14 bases. Germline V gives CDR1 MNHEY, CDR2 SVGAGI. This CDR3 contains 16 residues. The CDR3 protein is CASSYSSGEVQNIQYF. The CDR3 DNA follows: TGTGCCAGCAGTTACTCGTCAGGGGAGGTCCAAAACATTCAGTACTTC.

The gene calls are TRBV7-6 and TRBJ2-1; D unclear. The CDR3 loop spans 15 amino acids. The germline V gene encodes CDR1 SGHVS and CDR2 FNYEAQ. Deletions cut 1 base from V and 3 bases from J, with 10 bases between. The CDR3 sequence is CASSLGVGRYNEQFF. CDR3 nucleotide sequence: TGTGCCAGCAGCTTAGGGGTAGGGCGCTACAATGAGCAGTTCTTC. The variable domain in full, with the rest retrieved from reference TRBV7-6 and TRBJ2-1, is GAGVSQSPRYKVTKRGQDVALRCDPISGHVSLYWYRQALGQGPEFLTYFNYEAQQDKSGLPNDRFSAERPEGSISTLTIQRTEQRDSAMYRCASSLGVGRYNEQFFGPGTRLTVL.